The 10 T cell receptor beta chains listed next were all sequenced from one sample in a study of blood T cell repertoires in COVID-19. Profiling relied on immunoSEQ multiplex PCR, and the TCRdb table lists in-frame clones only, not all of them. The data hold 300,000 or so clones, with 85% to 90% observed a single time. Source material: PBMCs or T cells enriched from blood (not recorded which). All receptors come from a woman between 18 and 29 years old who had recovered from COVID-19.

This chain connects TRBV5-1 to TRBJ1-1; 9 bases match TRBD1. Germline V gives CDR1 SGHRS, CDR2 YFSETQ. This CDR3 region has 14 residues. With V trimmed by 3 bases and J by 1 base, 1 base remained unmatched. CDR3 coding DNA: TGCGCCAGCAGCTACAGGGGGCCGAACACTGAAGCTTTCTTT. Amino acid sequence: CASSYRGPNTEAFF.

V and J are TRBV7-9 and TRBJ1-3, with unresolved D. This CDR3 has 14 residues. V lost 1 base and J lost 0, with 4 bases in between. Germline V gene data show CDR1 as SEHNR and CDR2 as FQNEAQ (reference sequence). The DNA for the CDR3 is TGTGCCAGCAGCTTAGATCGCTCTGGAAACACCATATATTTT. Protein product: CASSLDRSGNTIYF.

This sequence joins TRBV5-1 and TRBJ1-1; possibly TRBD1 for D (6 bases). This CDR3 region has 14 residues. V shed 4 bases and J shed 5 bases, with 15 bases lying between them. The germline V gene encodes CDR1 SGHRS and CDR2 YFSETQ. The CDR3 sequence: CASSSITGMTEAFF. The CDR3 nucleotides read TGCGCCAGCAGCAGTATTACAGGGATGACTGAAGCTTTCTTT. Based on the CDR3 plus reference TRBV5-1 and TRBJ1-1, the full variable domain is KAGVTQTPRYLIKTRGQQVTLSCSPISGHRSVSWYQQTPGQGLQFLFEYFSETQRNKGNFPGRFSGRQFSNSRSEMNVSTLELGDSALYLCASSSITGMTEAFFGQGTRLTVV.

CDR3 protein: CASSSTGSWGYTF. The CDR3 DNA follows: TGTGCCAGCAGTTCCACAGGGTCCTGGGGCTACACCTTC. The J gene is TRBJ1-2, the V gene TRBV11-2; possible D gene TRBD1, 6 bases. Trimming stripped 6 bases from V and 8 bases from J, with 16 bases between. The CDR3 has 13 residues. Germline V lookup: CDR1 SGHAT, CDR2 FQNNGV.

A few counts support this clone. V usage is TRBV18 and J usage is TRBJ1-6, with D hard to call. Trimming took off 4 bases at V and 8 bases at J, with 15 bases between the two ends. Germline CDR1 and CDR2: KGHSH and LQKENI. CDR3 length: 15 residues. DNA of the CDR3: TGTGCCAGCTCACGTGGAGGCCCTTTCGATTCACCCCTCCACTTT. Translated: CASSRGGPFDSPLHF.

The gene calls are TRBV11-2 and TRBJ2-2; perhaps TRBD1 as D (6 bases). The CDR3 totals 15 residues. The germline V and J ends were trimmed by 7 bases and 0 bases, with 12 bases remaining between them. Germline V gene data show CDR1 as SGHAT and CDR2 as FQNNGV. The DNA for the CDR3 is TGTGCCAGCATTCCGCGGACAGCGAACACCGGGGAGCTGTTTTTT. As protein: CASIPRTANTGELFF.

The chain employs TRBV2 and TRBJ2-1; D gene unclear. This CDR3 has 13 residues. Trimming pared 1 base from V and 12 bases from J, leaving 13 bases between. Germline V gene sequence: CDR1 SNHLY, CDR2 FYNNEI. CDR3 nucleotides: TGTGCCAGCAGTGAAGAATCAACGGAGAGGCAGTTCTTC. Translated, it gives CASSEESTERQFF. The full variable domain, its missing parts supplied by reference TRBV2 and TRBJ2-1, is EPEVTQTPSHQVTQMGQEVILRCVPISNHLYFYWYRQILGQKVEFLVSFYNNEISEKSEIFDDQFSVERPDGSNFTLKIRSTKLEDSAMYFCASSEESTERQFFGPGTRLTVL.

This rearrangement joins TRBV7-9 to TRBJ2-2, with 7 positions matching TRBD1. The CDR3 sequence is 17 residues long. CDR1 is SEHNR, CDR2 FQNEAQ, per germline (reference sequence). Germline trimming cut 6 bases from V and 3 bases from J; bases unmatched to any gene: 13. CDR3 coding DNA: TGTGCCAGCAGTCCTCGAATAGACAGGGCTGACACCGGGGAGCTGTTTTTT. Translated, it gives CASSPRIDRADTGELFF.

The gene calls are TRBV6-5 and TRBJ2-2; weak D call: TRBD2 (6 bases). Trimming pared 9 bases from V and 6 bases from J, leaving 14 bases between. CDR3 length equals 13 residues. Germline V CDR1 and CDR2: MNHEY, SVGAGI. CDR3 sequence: CASRDSGAGELFF. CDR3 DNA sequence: TGTGCCAGTCGGGACTCAGGTGCCGGGGAGCTGTTTTTT.

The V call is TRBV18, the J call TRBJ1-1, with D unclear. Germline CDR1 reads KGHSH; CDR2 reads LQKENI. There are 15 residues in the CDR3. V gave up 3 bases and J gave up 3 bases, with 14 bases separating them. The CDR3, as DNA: TGTGCCAGCTCACCTCGAGCTGGGCTGGACACTGAAGCTTTCTTT. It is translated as CASSPRAGLDTEAFF. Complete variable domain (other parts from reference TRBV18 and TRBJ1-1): NAGVMQNPRHLVRRRGQEARLRCSPMKGHSHVYWYRQLPEEGLKFMVYLQKENIIDESGMPKERFSAEFPKEGPSILRIQQVVRGDSAAYFCASSPRAGLDTEAFFGQGTRLTVV.